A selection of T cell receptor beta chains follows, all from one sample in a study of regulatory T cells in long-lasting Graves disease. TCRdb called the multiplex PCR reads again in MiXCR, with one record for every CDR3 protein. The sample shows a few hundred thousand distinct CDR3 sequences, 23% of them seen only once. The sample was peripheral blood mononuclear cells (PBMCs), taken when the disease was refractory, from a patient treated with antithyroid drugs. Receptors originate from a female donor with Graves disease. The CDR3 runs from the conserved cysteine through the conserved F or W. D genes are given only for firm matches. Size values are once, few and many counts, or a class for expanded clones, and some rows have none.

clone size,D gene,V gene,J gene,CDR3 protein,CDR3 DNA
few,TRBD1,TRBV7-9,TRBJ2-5,CASSLTPRGTGERQETQYF,TGTGCCAGCAGTCTTACCCCCCGGGGGACAGGGGAAAGACAAGAGACCCAGTACTTC
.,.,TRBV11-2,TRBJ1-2,CASSLFGGPRQQNYGYTF,TGTGCCAGCAGCTTGTTTGGAGGACCGAGACAGCAAAACTATGGCTACACCTTC
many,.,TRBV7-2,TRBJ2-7,CASSRSLRGRSSYEQYF,TGTGCCAGCAGCCGCTCCCTGCGCGGTAGGAGCTCCTACGAGCAGTACTTC
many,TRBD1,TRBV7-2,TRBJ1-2,CASSQGGAGGYTF,TGTGCCAGCAGCCAGGGGGGTGCGGGTGGCTACACCTTC
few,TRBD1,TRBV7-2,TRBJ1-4,CASSPWTGTGTEKLFF,TGTGCCAGCAGCCCCTGGACCGGGACAGGGACTGAAAAACTGTTTTTT
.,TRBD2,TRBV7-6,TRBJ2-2,CASSLEPGGVSGELFF,TGTGCCAGCAGCTTAGAGCCGGGAGGTGTGTCCGGGGAGCTGTTTTTT
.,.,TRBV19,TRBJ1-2,CASIRSEMSNYGYTF,TGTGCCAGTATTCGTTCGGAAATGTCTAACTATGGCTACACCTTC
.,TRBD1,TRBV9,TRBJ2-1,CASSVKTGAGYNEQFF,TGTGCCAGCAGCGTCAAGACAGGGGCGGGGTACAATGAGCAGTTCTTC
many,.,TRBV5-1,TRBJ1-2,CASSFEGNGYTF,TGCGCCAGCAGCTTTGAAGGGAACGGCTACACCTTC
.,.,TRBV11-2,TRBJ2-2,CASSWDIDTGELFF,TGTGCCAGCAGCTGGGACATCGACACCGGGGAGCTGTTTTTT
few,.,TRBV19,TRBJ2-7,CASSIRGPTYEQYF,TGTGCCAGTAGTATCCGGGGCCCCACCTACGAGCAGTACTTC
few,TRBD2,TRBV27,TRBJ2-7,CASSSGTSGTGEQYF,TGTGCCAGCAGTTCCGGGACTAGCGGGACTGGCGAGCAGTACTTC
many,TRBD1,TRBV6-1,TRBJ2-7,CASTSTGSYEQYF,TGTGCCAGCACTTCGACAGGGTCATACGAGCAGTACTTC
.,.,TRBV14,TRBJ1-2,CASSPREGVAGGYTF,TGTGCCAGCAGCCCCCGAGAGGGCGTAGCGGGAGGCTACACCTTC
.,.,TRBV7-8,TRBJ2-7,CASSFRFRGDLSYEQYF,TGTGCCAGCAGCTTCCGTTTTAGGGGAGACCTCTCCTACGAGCAGTACTTC
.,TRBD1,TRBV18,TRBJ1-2,CASSPPAGGGYGYTF,TGTGCCAGCTCACCACCTGCAGGGGGCGGCTATGGCTACACCTTC
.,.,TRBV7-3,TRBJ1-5,CASSLNGWGAQARSQPQHF,TGTGCCAGCAGCTTAAATGGTTGGGGGGCGCAAGCTAGAAGTCAGCCCCAGCATTTT
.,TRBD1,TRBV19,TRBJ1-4,CASSTGAGGAEKLFF,TGTGCCAGTAGCACTGGGGCAGGGGGCGCTGAAAAACTGTTTTTT
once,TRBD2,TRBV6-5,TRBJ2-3,CANSSRTTSGTVADTQYF,TGTGCCAACAGTTCCCGGACGACTAGCGGGACAGTAGCAGATACGCAGTATTTT
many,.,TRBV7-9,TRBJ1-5,CASSSRDSNQPQHF,TGTGCCAGCAGCTCTCGGGACAGCAATCAGCCCCAGCATTTT
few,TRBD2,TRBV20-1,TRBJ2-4,CSARRGTSGRANIQYF,TGCAGTGCTAGACGGGGGACTAGCGGGAGGGCCAACATTCAGTACTTC
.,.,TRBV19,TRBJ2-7,CASSPHWGSYEQYF,TGTGCCAGTAGCCCTCATTGGGGCTCCTACGAGCAGTACTTC
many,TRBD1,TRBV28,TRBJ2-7,CASSLNRGRGEQYF,TGTGCCAGCAGTCTGAACAGGGGGCGGGGAGAGCAGTACTTC
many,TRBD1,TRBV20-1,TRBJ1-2,CSASPGQIYGYTF,TGCAGTGCTTCCCCGGGACAGATCTATGGCTACACCTTC
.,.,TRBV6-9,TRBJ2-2,CASSYSGRGKNTGELFF,TGTGCCAGCAGTTACTCTGGGCGGGGAAAGAACACCGGGGAGCTGTTTTTT
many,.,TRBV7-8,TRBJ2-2,CASSPHRDTGELFF,TGTGCCAGCAGCCCCCACAGGGACACCGGGGAGCTGTTTTTT
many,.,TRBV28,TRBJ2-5,CASRTLETQYF,TGTGCCAGCAGGACTCTAGAGACCCAGTACTTC
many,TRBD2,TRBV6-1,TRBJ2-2,CASRTTTSAWTGELFF,TGTGCCAGCAGAACTACTACTAGCGCTTGGACTGGGGAGCTGTTTTTT
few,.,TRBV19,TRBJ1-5,CASSIDVGFRGNQPQHF,TGTGCCAGTAGTATAGATGTGGGTTTTAGAGGAAATCAGCCCCAGCATTTT